This TCR beta chain was captured by sequencing in a study of cytomegalovirus exposure and HLA in healthy donors. Primers: 60 Vbeta forward and 13 Jbeta reverse. Measured with immunoSEQ multiplex PCR; TCRdb has only the in-frame clones, and not every one. The sample shows 150,000 to 200,000 clones, 73% of them seen only once. Germline CDR1 reads MGHRA; CDR2 reads YSYEKL. The CDR3 totals 13 residues. The V end was cut by 4 bases, the J end by 3 bases, with 7 bases between. The V gene is TRBV4-1, the J gene TRBJ1-3; no clear D gene. The sequenced sample consisted of PBMCs. The source of this sequence is a woman aged 25 to 45 in good health and CMV-seronegative. The DNA of the CDR3 is TGCGCCAGCAGCCCCGTCGGTGGAAACACCATATATTTT. Its translation is CASSPVGGNTIYF.